These 30 T cell receptor beta chains came from one sample sequenced in a study of shared clonotypes between healthy human individuals. Profiled with immunoSEQ multiplex PCR; TCRdb holds only in-frame clones, not every one. The data show over a million clones, approximately 80% seen once. Source material: memory CD4+ T cells from PBMCs. Subset denoted: CD45RA-negative fraction. The receptor set was obtained from a man between 18 and 29 years old in good health. Some clones in this sample may be carry-over from other donors' samples.

The chain recombines TRBV28 with TRBJ2-1; TRBD2 matches at 9 bases. Germline lookup yields CDR1 MDHEN and CDR2 SYDVKM. There are 17 residues in the CDR3. V gave up 3 bases and J gave up 6 bases; unmatched junction bases: 12. The CDR3 protein is CASSLGPAGGPRNEQFF. Written as DNA, the CDR3 is TGTGCCAGCAGTTTGGGTCCGGCGGGAGGGCCGCGCAATGAGCAGTTCTTC.

V and J are TRBV11-3 and TRBJ2-7; D remains ambiguous. The CDR3 totals 12 residues. CDR1 SGHNT and CDR2 YENEEA come from the germline V gene. The germline V and J ends were trimmed by 3 bases and 6 bases, with 9 bases remaining between them. The CDR3 nucleotides read TGTGCCAGCAGCTTCGACCCCGGCGAGCAGTACTTC. Its protein product is CASSFDPGEQYF. Complete variable domain (other parts from reference TRBV11-3 and TRBJ2-7): EAGVVQSPRYKIIEKKQPVAFWCNPISGHNTLYWYLQNLGQGPELLIRYENEEAVDDSQLPKDRFSAERLKGVDSTLKIQPAELGDSAVYLCASSFDPGEQYFGPGTRLTVT.

The chain couples TRBV15 to TRBJ1-4; 9 nucleotides match TRBD1. After removal of 2 bases from V and 6 bases from J, the junction contained 13 bases not matched to a gene. The CDR3 sequence is 18 residues long. Germline lookup yields CDR1 LNHNV and CDR2 YYDKDF (reference sequence). CDR3 in amino acids: CATSRSGTGRFWDEKLFF. The CDR3 DNA is TGTGCCACCAGCAGATCCGGGACAGGGCGGTTCTGGGATGAAAAACTGTTTTTT. The full variable domain, its missing parts supplied by reference TRBV15 and TRBJ1-4, is DAMVIQNPRYQVTQFGKPVTLSCSQTLNHNVMYWYQQKSSQAPKLLFHYYDKDFNNEADTPDNFQSRRPNTSFCFLDIRSPGLGDTAMYLCATSRSGTGRFWDEKLFFGSGTQLSVL.

The rearrangement links TRBV15 to TRBJ2-1; D possibly corresponds to TRBD1 (6 bases). The germline V and J ends were trimmed by 3 bases and 11 bases, with 11 bases remaining between them. The germline V gene has CDR1 LNHNV and CDR2 YYDKDF (reference sequence). The CDR3 sequence is 12 residues long. The CDR3 sequence: CATSREDSKQFF. The CDR3 region has the DNA TGTGCCACCAGCAGGGAGGACAGTAAGCAGTTCTTC.

This clone came up a few times. This rearrangement joins TRBV27 to TRBJ1-2; 8 bases line up with TRBD1. J was trimmed by 6 bases and V by 8 bases; bases with no gene match: 14. Germline lookup yields CDR1 MNHEY and CDR2 SMNVEV (reference sequence). The CDR3 is 15 residues long. For the CDR3, the DNA is TGTGCCAGCTACGACTTCGGACAGGGAAGTAATGGCTACACCTTC. Encoded protein: CASYDFGQGSNGYTF.

This clone was seen a few times. The chain carries TRBV7-8 and TRBJ1-2, with D maybe TRBD1 (5 bases). Germline CDR1 reads SGHVS; CDR2 reads FQNEAQ. The ends were cut back, 4 bases at V and 4 bases at J, with 25 bases in the middle. The CDR3 sequence is 18 residues long. The CDR3 is CASSSLTAPRQGGYGYTF. As DNA, the CDR3 is TGTGCCAGCAGCTCCCTAACGGCCCCACGGCAGGGAGGCTATGGCTACACCTTC.

This rearrangement joins TRBV7-9 to TRBJ2-7, with TRBD1 matching over 11 bases. After removal of 5 bases from V and 5 bases from J, the junction contained 8 bases not matched to a gene. Germline CDR1 reads SEHNR; CDR2 reads FQNEAQ (reference sequence). There are 15 residues in the CDR3. CDR3 loop: CASSHTGTGGHEQYF. In DNA form, the CDR3 reads TGTGCCAGCAGCCACACCGGGACAGGGGGGCACGAGCAGTACTTC.

The chain couples TRBV7-6 to TRBJ1-4; 10 positions agree with TRBD1. The V gene's germline CDR1 is SGHVS and CDR2 FNYEAQ. After removal of 2 bases from V and 8 bases from J, the junction contained 8 bases not matched to a gene. The length of the CDR3 is 16 residues. The CDR3 loop is CASSLKSGQGFEKLFF. The CDR3 coding sequence is TGTGCCAGCAGCTTAAAGTCGGGACAGGGGTTCGAAAAACTGTTTTTT.

The chain joins TRBV5-4 to TRBJ2-3, with D unresolved. The germline V gene encodes CDR1 SGHNT and CDR2 YYREEE (reference sequence). This CDR3 is built from 12 residues. Trimming removed 1 base from V and 8 bases from J, with 8 bases in between. CDR3 DNA sequence: TGTGCCAGCAGCTTGTATACGGGTACGCAGTATTTT. This encodes CASSLYTGTQYF.

This clone was seen just once. The chain employs TRBV27 and TRBJ1-5; 11 positions agree with TRBD1. This CDR3 has 16 amino acids. Looked up from germline, CDR1 is MNHEY and CDR2 is SMNVEV (reference sequence). The J segment lost 6 bases and the V segment lost 6 bases, leaving 10 bases of the junction unmatched. CDR3 sequence: CASSSGQGAGRQPQHF. The CDR3 region has the DNA TGTGCCAGCAGCTCCGGACAGGGGGCAGGTCGTCAGCCCCAGCATTTT.

This chain uses TRBV10-3 with TRBJ2-3, with D possibly being TRBD2 (5 bases). Germline V CDR1 and CDR2: ENHRY, SYGVKD. V lost 4 bases and J lost 6, with 20 bases in between. The CDR3 contains 16 residues. CDR3 nucleotides: TGTGCCATCAGTGCCGGAAGGTCAGGAGGTGTCGATACGCAGTATTTT. Residues: CAISAGRSGGVDTQYF.

The gene calls are TRBV14 and TRBJ2-2; 9 positions match TRBD2. V lost 4 bases, J lost 6 bases, and 12 bases stayed unmatched. CDR1 SGHDN and CDR2 FVKESK come from the germline V gene. The CDR3 covers 17 residues. This CDR3 is CASSPGGRALSSGELFF. The CDR3 coding sequence is TGTGCCAGCAGCCCGGGCGGGAGGGCGTTATCATCCGGGGAGCTGTTTTTT.

The chain employs TRBV28 and TRBJ2-2; 8 bases are shared with TRBD2. There are 14 residues in the CDR3. Per the germline V gene, CDR1 is MDHEN and CDR2 is SYDVKM. With 3 bases clipped from V and 6 bases from J, the junction kept 3 bases outside the gene matches. The CDR3 nucleotides are TGTGCCAGCAGTTTCCAACTAGCGGCCGGGGAGCTGTTTTTT. This encodes CASSFQLAAGELFF.

This sequence joins TRBV19 and TRBJ2-3; maybe TRBD2 (6 bases). The germline V gene has CDR1 LNHDA and CDR2 SQIVND (reference sequence). The CDR3 is made up of 15 amino acids. Between the trimmed V and J ends, which lost 4 bases and 1 base, there was a span of 12 bases. The CDR3 DNA follows: TGTGCCAGTAGTACCACACCGGGAGGCACAGATACGCAGTATTTT. Protein product: CASSTTPGGTDTQYF.

The chain employs TRBV2 and TRBJ1-2, with unresolved D. Germline CDR1 reads SNHLY; CDR2 reads FYNNEI. This CDR3 has 14 residues. The V gene lost 3 bases and the J gene lost 2 bases, with 10 bases spanning the gap. CDR3 DNA: TGTGCCAGCAGTGAGTCGGCAGGCAACTATGGCTACACCTTC. Encoded protein: CASSESAGNYGYTF.

This clone came up once. The chain is built from TRBV10-3 and TRBJ1-1, with 7 positions matching TRBD1. The CDR3 spans 14 residues. The V gene's germline CDR1 is ENHRY and CDR2 SYGVKD. The junction had 3 bases not matched to a gene; V was cut back by 2 bases and J by 3 bases. The CDR3 loop is CAISEDREDTEAFF. CDR3 nucleotides: TGTGCCATCAGTGAGGACAGGGAGGACACTGAAGCTTTCTTT.

The chain joins TRBV5-1 to TRBJ2-1; D gene unclear. CDR1 and CDR2 (germline): SGHRS, YFSETQ. The CDR3 has 12 amino acids. Trimming took 0 bases from V and 8 from J, leaving 6 bases between them. Here the CDR3 reads CASSLGQYEQFF. The DNA of the CDR3 is TGCGCCAGCAGCTTGGGGCAGTATGAGCAGTTCTTC. The variable domain in full, completed from reference TRBV5-1 and TRBJ2-1, reads KAGVTQTPRYLIKTRGQQVTLSCSPISGHRSVSWYQQTPGQGLQFLFEYFSETQRNKGNFPGRFSGRQFSNSRSEMNVSTLELGDSALYLCASSLGQYEQFFGPGTRLTVL.

The genes are TRBV30 and TRBJ2-7, with D possibly called TRBD1 or TRBD2 (6 bases each). V shed 4 bases and J shed 7 bases, with 17 bases lying between them. This CDR3 is 13 amino acids long. Germline-derived CDR1 and CDR2 are GTSNPN and SVGIG (reference sequence). CDR3 DNA: TGTGCCTGGACCCGGGGGCACAGGGAAGAGCAGTACTTC. As protein: CAWTRGHREEQYF. The complete variable domain, with remaining parts taken from reference TRBV30 and TRBJ2-7, reads SQTIHQWPATLVQPVGSPLSLECTVEGTSNPNLYWYRQAAGRGLQLLFYSVGIGQISSEVPQNLSASRPQDRQFILSSKKLLLSDSGFYLCAWTRGHREEQYFGPGTRLTVT.

This chain joins TRBV9 and TRBJ2-1, with 10 bases identical to TRBD2. Trimming removed 1 base from V and 6 bases from J; junction bases left unmatched: 13. Germline V lookup: CDR1 SGDLS, CDR2 YYNGEE. This CDR3 contains 18 residues. The CDR3 DNA is TGTGCCAGCAGCGTAACGGCCAGGGGAGCGGGAGGGACCAATGAGCAGTTCTTC. Translation: CASSVTARGAGGTNEQFF.

The chain links TRBV6-9 to TRBJ1-4, with no clear D. Germline CDR1 MNHGY, CDR2 SVAAGI. This CDR3 comprises 14 residues. V lost 3 bases, J lost 5 bases, and 10 bases lay in between. CDR3: CASSYGGWNEKLFF. The CDR3 DNA sequence: TGTGCCAGCAGTTACGGAGGGTGGAATGAAAAACTGTTTTTT.

This clone showed up just once. The sample holds other DNA sequences that translate to the same CDR3. This chain uses TRBV15 with TRBJ2-1; 9 bases fit TRBD2. Looked up from germline, CDR1 is LNHNV and CDR2 is YYDKDF (reference sequence). V trimming: 1 base; J trimming: 6 bases; junction bases outside the gene matches: 4. There are 15 residues in the CDR3. CDR3 sequence: CATSRGGRAPNEQFF. DNA of the CDR3: TGTGCCACCAGCAGAGGCGGGAGGGCCCCCAATGAGCAGTTCTTC.

The chain recombines TRBV30 with TRBJ1-6; 7 nucleotides line up with TRBD1. The CDR3 contains 13 residues. Germline V gene data show CDR1 as GTSNPN and CDR2 as SVGIG (reference sequence). The CDR3 reads CGRRTGYNSPLHF. As DNA, the CDR3 is TGTGGCCGCCGGACAGGCTATAATTCACCCCTCCACTTT.

The genes are TRBV6-6 and TRBJ2-7; 8 nucleotides agree with TRBD1. Looked up from germline, CDR1 is MNHNY and CDR2 is SVGAGI (reference sequence). This CDR3 region has 14 residues. V lost 6 bases to trimming and J lost 2 bases; unmatched junction nucleotides: 6. The CDR3 DNA follows: TGTGCCAGCAGAGGACAGGGACGACCCTACGAGCAGTACTTC. Translated, it gives CASRGQGRPYEQYF.

The rearrangement links TRBV28 to TRBJ2-2; D is unclear. This CDR3 is built from 11 residues. From germline, CDR1 is MDHEN and CDR2 SYDVKM. Trimming shortened V by 6 bases and J by 7 bases, and 6 bases separated the two germline ends. The CDR3 DNA sequence: TGTGCCAGCAGACTGTACGGGGAGCTGTTTTTT. It translates to CASRLYGELFF.

A word on this clone: Other DNA sequences within the sample encode an identical CDR3. The J gene is TRBJ2-7, the V gene TRBV2; the match to TRBD1 covers 7 bases. V was clipped by 6 bases and J by 3 bases; unmatched bases: 2. There are 12 residues in the CDR3. CDR1 SNHLY and CDR2 FYNNEI come from the germline V gene. CDR3 in amino acids: CASRGDSYEQYF. Here the CDR3 DNA reads TGTGCCAGCAGAGGGGACAGCTACGAGCAGTACTTC.

The table lists this clone with many counts. V is TRBV11-3 and J is TRBJ1-1; D might be TRBD1 (5 bases). There are 15 residues in the CDR3. The germline V and J ends were trimmed by 5 bases and 0 bases, with 13 bases remaining between them. The germline V gene has CDR1 SGHNT and CDR2 YENEEA. CDR3 DNA sequence: TGTGCCAGCAGCCCACATGACAGCCTGAACACTGAAGCTTTCTTT. Encoded protein: CASSPHDSLNTEAFF.

The DNA for the CDR3 is TGTGCCAGCTCACCAAAGGGGGTGAGGGACACCTTC. Its protein product is CASSPKGVRDTF. The rearrangement joins TRBV18 to TRBJ1-2, with D possibly matching TRBD1 (6 bases). The germline V and J ends were trimmed by 2 bases and 12 bases, with 13 bases remaining between them. Germline values: CDR1 KGHSH, CDR2 LQKENI. The CDR3 totals 12 residues. Using reference TRBV18 and TRBJ1-2 for the parts outside the CDR3, the full variable domain is NAGVMQNPRHLVRRRGQEARLRCSPMKGHSHVYWYRQLPEEGLKFMVYLQKENIIDESGMPKERFSAEFPKEGPSILRIQQVVRGDSAAYFCASSPKGVRDTFGSGTRLTVV.

The chain joins TRBV5-8 to TRBJ1-2, with D perhaps TRBD1 (5 bases). V was shortened by 5 bases and J by 7 bases, with 15 bases between the two germline ends. CDR3 length: 13 residues. The germline gives CDR1 SGHTS, CDR2 YDEGEE. CDR3 residues: CASSFGGYGGYTF. The CDR3, as DNA: TGTGCCAGCAGTTTCGGGGGTTACGGTGGCTACACCTTC.

As for this clone: Other nucleotide sequences in the sample specify the same CDR3. The chain is built from TRBV11-2 and TRBJ2-1; the match to TRBD2 covers 10 bases. This CDR3 has 15 amino acids. Germline V gene data show CDR1 as SGHAT and CDR2 as FQNNGV. V lost 2 bases to trimming and J lost 3 bases; unmatched junction nucleotides: 1. CDR3 sequence reads: CASSLRLAGYNEQFF. CDR3 coding DNA: TGTGCCAGCAGCTTAAGACTAGCGGGCTACAATGAGCAGTTCTTC.

J is TRBJ2-3 and V is TRBV29-1; D uncertain. V gave up 6 bases and J gave up 0 bases, with 10 bases separating them. Germline values: CDR1 SQVTM, CDR2 ANQGSEA. The CDR3 spans 13 residues. The CDR3 sequence: CSVHVASTDTQYF. Written as DNA, the CDR3 is TGCAGCGTCCACGTAGCTAGCACAGATACGCAGTATTTT.